What follows are 20 T cell receptor beta chains derived from one specimen sequenced in a study of CD8+ T cells in alopecia areata (dated by TCRdb to 2016 to 2018). Library preparation was by the immunoSEQ multiplex PCR assay. RNA was extracted from all samples and reverse transcribed into cDNA, which served as template for TCR sequencing. TCRdb took this table from immuneACCESS and kept in-frame rearrangements with V and J called. Such tables lack part of the clones; where checked against another copy, unresolved V genes explain under half of the gap, and the rest is unexplained. Recorded for this sample are some 120,000 clones; roughly 50% of them occurred a single time. The ten largest clones represent about 12% of the sample. The time point label, as the study defines it: less than 30 weeks on oral tofacitinib. The treatment or condition label corresponds to: oral pan-JAK inhibitor, 5-10 mg twice daily.

The source material was CD8+ T cells sorted from blood, sampled at week 24, from a patient treated with tofacitinib. The receptor set was obtained from a human donor with alopecia areata.

The sample holds a few counts of this clone. The gene calls are TRBV5-1 and TRBJ2-3; a weak D match, TRBD2 (7 bases). Between the trimmed V and J ends, which lost 4 bases and 2 bases, there was a span of 14 bases. The CDR3 totals 15 residues. The germline V gene encodes CDR1 SGHRS and CDR2 YFSETQ. The CDR3 DNA reads TGCGCCAGCAGCCCGGGGGGCCGTTACACAGATACGCAGTATTTT. The encoded protein is CASSPGGRYTDTQYF.

This clone has more than one count but fewer than ten. This rearrangement joins TRBV2 to TRBJ2-2; 7 positions match TRBD1. V gave up 8 bases and J gave up 7 bases; unmatched junction bases: 4. Germline-derived CDR1 and CDR2 are SNHLY and FYNNEI. The CDR3 sequence is 12 residues long. CDR3 bases: TGTGCCAGCCTTGGACAGGACGGGGAGCTGTTTTTT. It is translated as CASLGQDGELFF.

The V call is TRBV27, the J call TRBJ1-2; tentative D call: TRBD1 (5 bases). Germline values: CDR1 MNHEY, CDR2 SMNVEV (reference sequence). Trimming removed 7 bases from V and 2 bases from J, with 17 bases in between. This CDR3 is built from 15 residues. The CDR3 DNA follows: TGTGCCAGCACCCCGCTAGGGAAGGGGAACTATGGCTACACCTTC. It encodes CASTPLGKGNYGYTF.

For this clone: One end of the junction is discordant with germline, which a read error may explain. The chain uses TRBV7-8 and TRBJ1-1; the D is unclear. The germline V gene has CDR1 SGHVS and CDR2 FQNEAQ. The CDR3 length is 12 residues. The CDR3, as DNA: TGTGCCAGCAGCTTTAGTGGAGGGTTTCTTGTCTTT. This codes for CASSFSGGFLVF.

The rearrangement uses TRBV2 and TRBJ2-3; D uncertain. V shed 6 bases and J shed 2 bases, with 9 bases lying between them. Per germline, CDR1 SNHLY and CDR2 FYNNEI. This CDR3 is built from 13 residues. In nucleotides, the CDR3 is TGTGCCAGCAGCCCGGACCACACAGATACGCAGTATTTT. Its translation is CASSPDHTDTQYF.

The rearrangement links TRBV7-3 to TRBJ1-6, with TRBD1 matching 10 bases. The CDR3 has 13 amino acids. CDR1 is SGHTA, CDR2 FQGTGA, per germline. The ends lost 5 bases at V and 9 bases at J; junction bases unmatched: 1. The CDR3 here is CASSRTGGSPLHF. The CDR3 nucleotides read TGTGCCAGCAGCAGGACAGGGGGTTCACCCCTCCACTTT.

This clone has a handful of counts. This chain joins TRBV5-6 and TRBJ2-2; TRBD2 agrees at 8 bases. In germline, CDR1 is SGHDT, CDR2 YYEEEE. This CDR3 is built from 16 residues. Unmatched junction bases numbered 6, after V lost 1 base and J lost 4 bases. CDR3 region: CASSLMNSGATGELFF. The CDR3, as DNA: TGTGCCAGCAGCTTGATGAATAGCGGGGCCACCGGGGAGCTGTTTTTT.

This clone was counted between two and nine times. The J gene is TRBJ1-2, the V gene TRBV19; D uncertain. CDR1 is LNHDA and CDR2 is SQIVND in the germline V gene (reference sequence). This CDR3 has 14 amino acids. Trimming cost V 4 bases and J 4 bases, with 13 bases left between them. CDR3 amino acids: CASSTDLRGYGYTF. The DNA for the CDR3 is TGTGCCAGTAGTACAGATCTTCGAGGCTATGGCTACACCTTC.

The chain's CDR3 is CASSYGETQYF. In nucleotides, the CDR3 is TGTGCCAGCAGCTATGGAGAGACCCAGTACTTC. The V call is TRBV9, the J call TRBJ2-5; no clear D. The CDR3 consists of 11 residues. Germline CDR1 SGDLS, CDR2 YYNGEE. The V gene lost 4 bases and the J gene lost 4 bases, with 5 bases spanning the gap.

V gene TRBV11-1 combines with J gene TRBJ2-5, with unresolved D. Germline V lookup: CDR1 SGHAT, CDR2 FQDESV (reference sequence). Trimming cost V 5 bases and J 5 bases, with 12 bases left between them. The CDR3 is 13 residues long. The CDR3 loop is CASSPKMGETQYF. The CDR3 DNA reads as TGTGCCAGCAGCCCGAAAATGGGGGAGACCCAGTACTTC. The variable domain in full, with the rest retrieved from reference TRBV11-1 and TRBJ2-5, is EAEVAQSPRYKITEKSQAVAFWCDPISGHATLYWYRQILGQGPELLVQFQDESVVDDSQLPKDRFSAERLKGVDSTLKIQPAELGDSAMYLCASSPKMGETQYFGPGTRLLVL.

This chain connects TRBV4-2 to TRBJ1-3, with D unresolved. The CDR3 is 12 residues long. The germline V gene encodes CDR1 LGHNA and CDR2 YNFKEQ. Trimming stripped 4 bases from V and 7 bases from J, with 8 bases between. The CDR3 nucleotides read TGTGCCAGCAGCCCGGCTTGGAACACCATATATTTT. Encoded protein: CASSPAWNTIYF.

This clone was detected a few times. The chain joins TRBV27 to TRBJ2-7; D may be TRBD2 (5 bases). The CDR3 spans 14 residues. Germline V CDR1 and CDR2: MNHEY, SMNVEV (reference sequence). The V gene lost 3 bases and the J gene lost 0 bases, with 9 bases spanning the gap. Here the CDR3 reads CASSLVGSSYEQYF. In nucleotides, the CDR3 is TGTGCCAGCAGTTTGGTAGGGAGCTCCTACGAGCAGTACTTC.

The rearrangement links TRBV6-1 to TRBJ2-7; D gene uncertain. CDR3 length: 14 residues. Germline V CDR1 and CDR2: MNHNS, SASEGT. V was trimmed by 0 bases and J by 4 bases, leaving 10 bases between them. The CDR3 DNA reads as TGTGCCAGCAGTGAAGCGGTATTCACGTACGAGCAGTACTTC. The encoded protein is CASSEAVFTYEQYF.

The rearrangement links TRBV7-6 to TRBJ2-6, with TRBD1 matching 7 bases. V shed 5 bases, J shed 0 bases, and the junction held 10 bases outside the gene matches. The germline V gene has CDR1 SGHVS and CDR2 FNYEAQ. The CDR3 totals 18 residues. The DNA for the CDR3 is TGTGCCAGCAGCGCCTACAGGGGTCCCCACTCTGGGGCCAACGTCCTGACTTTC. Encoded protein: CASSAYRGPHSGANVLTF.

V gene TRBV25-1 combines with J gene TRBJ1-1; D gene unclear. The CDR3 totals 17 residues. With 4 bases removed from V and 1 base from J, the gap between germline ends came to 19 bases. From germline, CDR1 is MGHDK and CDR2 SYGVNS. Here the CDR3 reads CASSGPSKLVANTEAFF. CDR3 nucleotides: TGTGCCAGCAGTGGACCCTCTAAGTTGGTTGCGAACACTGAAGCTTTCTTT.

The V and J genes are TRBV7-9 and TRBJ1-1; D gene unclear. V gave up 1 base and J gave up 4 bases, with 10 bases separating them. The V gene's germline CDR1 is SEHNR and CDR2 FQNEAQ (reference sequence). The CDR3 covers 14 residues. DNA for the CDR3: TGTGCCAGCAGCTTAGGTTCACGGGCCACTGAAGCTTTCTTT. Encoded protein: CASSLGSRATEAFF.

The gene calls are TRBV30 and TRBJ2-7; a weak D match, TRBD1 (5 bases). V was clipped by 0 bases and J by 0 bases, with 6 bases between them. CDR1 and CDR2 (germline): GTSNPN, SVGIG (reference sequence). The CDR3 runs to 13 residues. DNA of the CDR3: TGTGCCTGGAGTGTCGGACACTCCTACGAGCAGTACTTC. Its translation: CAWSVGHSYEQYF.

The chain recombines TRBV11-2 with TRBJ2-5; 7 bases are a match to TRBD2. The junction had 6 bases not matched to a gene; V was cut back by 3 bases and J by 2 bases. The CDR3 runs to 15 residues. The germline V gene has CDR1 SGHAT and CDR2 FQNNGV. Written as DNA, the CDR3 is TGTGCCAGCAGCTTTAGAGCGGGACTTCAAGAGACCCAGTACTTC. The encoded protein is CASSFRAGLQETQYF.

This clone has only a few counts. This chain uses TRBV4-2 with TRBJ2-1; 8 bases map to TRBD2. This CDR3 is 16 amino acids long. Germline values: CDR1 LGHNA, CDR2 YNFKEQ. V trimming: 1 base; J trimming: 4 bases; junction bases outside the gene matches: 6. As DNA, the CDR3 is TGTGCCAGCAGCCAAGTGGACAGCGGGGGATACAATGAGCAGTTCTTC. It yields the protein CASSQVDSGGYNEQFF.

CDR3 coding DNA: TGTGCCAGCAGTGAAGGACAGGACCCTGAAGCTTTCTTT. Its translation is CASSEGQDPEAFF. This chain uses TRBV6-1 with TRBJ1-1; D might be TRBD1 (6 bases). V was cut by 1 base and J by 6 bases, with 9 bases left in between. Germline CDR1 and CDR2: MNHNS and SASEGT. The CDR3 loop spans 13 amino acids.